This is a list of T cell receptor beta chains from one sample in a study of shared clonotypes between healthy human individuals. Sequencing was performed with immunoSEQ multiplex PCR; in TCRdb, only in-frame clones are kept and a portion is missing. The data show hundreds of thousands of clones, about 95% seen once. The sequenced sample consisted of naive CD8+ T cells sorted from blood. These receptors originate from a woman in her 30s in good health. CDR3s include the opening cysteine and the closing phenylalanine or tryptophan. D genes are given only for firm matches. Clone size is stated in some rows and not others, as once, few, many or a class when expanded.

cdr3_aa: CASSSRTGELNEQFF; cdr3_nt: TGTGCCAGTAGTTCTCGGACAGGGGAGTTGAATGAGCAGTTCTTC; d_call: TRBD1; j_call: TRBJ2-1; v_call: TRBV19; clone_size: NA
cdr3_aa: CASSLLASSTDTQYF; cdr3_nt: TGCGCCAGCAGCCTGTTAGCGTCGAGCACAGATACGCAGTATTTT; d_call: NA; j_call: TRBJ2-3; v_call: TRBV4-1; clone_size: NA
cdr3_aa: CASRIGQGPTRSTDTQYF; cdr3_nt: TGTGCCAGTAGGATAGGACAGGGTCCTACAAGGAGCACAGATACGCAGTATTTT; d_call: TRBD1; j_call: TRBJ2-3; v_call: TRBV19; clone_size: NA
cdr3_aa: CASRLGRGQGLGNQPQHF; cdr3_nt: TGTGCCAGTAGGCTGGGTCGCGGACAGGGCTTAGGAAATCAGCCCCAGCATTTT; d_call: TRBD1; j_call: TRBJ1-5; v_call: TRBV19; clone_size: NA
cdr3_aa: CASASEISLGNEQFF; cdr3_nt: TGTGCCAGCGCTTCGGAGATATCTCTCGGCAATGAGCAGTTCTTC; d_call: NA; j_call: TRBJ2-1; v_call: TRBV14; clone_size: NA
cdr3_aa: CASSQAGTLDEQYF; cdr3_nt: TGTGCCAGCAGCCAAGCAGGGACTTTGGACGAGCAGTACTTC; d_call: NA; j_call: TRBJ2-7; v_call: TRBV14; clone_size: NA
cdr3_aa: CASSSQGGEQFF; cdr3_nt: TGTGCCAGCAGCTCTCAAGGCGGTGAGCAGTTCTTC; d_call: NA; j_call: TRBJ2-1; v_call: TRBV5-6; clone_size: NA
cdr3_aa: CASSPDRGGNQPQHF; cdr3_nt: TGTGCCAGCAGCCCGGACAGGGGAGGGAATCAGCCCCAGCATTTT; d_call: TRBD1; j_call: TRBJ1-5; v_call: TRBV7-9; clone_size: once
cdr3_aa: CASSSGQTTYYGYTF; cdr3_nt: TGTGCCAGCAGTTCAGGACAGACCACCTACTATGGCTACACCTTC; d_call: NA; j_call: TRBJ1-2; v_call: TRBV6-5; clone_size: NA
cdr3_aa: CASSLGSGARTEAFF; cdr3_nt: TGTGCCAGCAGTTTGGGGTCTGGGGCCCGCACTGAAGCTTTCTTT; d_call: NA; j_call: TRBJ1-1; v_call: TRBV27; clone_size: NA
cdr3_aa: CASSPIGVNTEAFF; cdr3_nt: TGTGCCAGTAGTCCGATCGGGGTGAACACTGAAGCTTTCTTT; d_call: NA; j_call: TRBJ1-1; v_call: TRBV19; clone_size: once
cdr3_aa: CASHRGALMNTEAFF; cdr3_nt: TGTGCCAGCCACAGGGGAGCACTCATGAACACTGAAGCTTTCTTT; d_call: TRBD1; j_call: TRBJ1-1; v_call: TRBV28; clone_size: NA
cdr3_aa: CASSIAGALPEQFF; cdr3_nt: TGTGCCAGTAGTATAGCGGGAGCCCTCCCTGAGCAGTTCTTC; d_call: NA; j_call: TRBJ2-1; v_call: TRBV19; clone_size: NA
cdr3_aa: CASSTRKAGQETQYF; cdr3_nt: TGTGCCAGCAGCACCCGGAAGGCGGGGCAAGAGACCCAGTACTTC; d_call: NA; j_call: TRBJ2-5; v_call: TRBV7-9; clone_size: NA
cdr3_aa: CASSMGQGSYEQYF; cdr3_nt: TGTGCCAGCAGCATGGGACAGGGGTCCTACGAGCAGTACTTC; d_call: TRBD1; j_call: TRBJ2-7; v_call: TRBV5-6; clone_size: NA
cdr3_aa: CASSSSTDTQYF; cdr3_nt: TGTGCCAGCAGCTCTAGCACAGATACGCAGTATTTT; d_call: NA; j_call: TRBJ2-3; v_call: TRBV13; clone_size: NA
cdr3_aa: CASRTLNTEAFF; cdr3_nt: TGTGCCAGCAGGACCTTGAACACTGAAGCTTTCTTT; d_call: NA; j_call: TRBJ1-1; v_call: TRBV2; clone_size: NA
cdr3_aa: CASSLQGTEAFF; cdr3_nt: TGTGCCAGCAGCTTACAGGGGACTGAAGCTTTCTTT; d_call: NA; j_call: TRBJ1-1; v_call: TRBV13; clone_size: NA
cdr3_aa: CASSSDGGRVYGYTF; cdr3_nt: TGTGCCAGCAGTTCCGATGGGGGGCGAGTCTATGGCTACACCTTC; d_call: NA; j_call: TRBJ1-2; v_call: TRBV27; clone_size: NA
cdr3_aa: CASRVLAGDIGGELFF; cdr3_nt: TGTGCCAGCAGAGTCCTAGCGGGAGACATTGGCGGGGAGCTGTTTTTT; d_call: TRBD2; j_call: TRBJ2-2; v_call: TRBV28; clone_size: NA
cdr3_aa: CASSPFPPAGTGQDEQYF; cdr3_nt: TGTGCCAGCTCACCATTTCCCCCAGCCGGGACAGGGCAGGACGAGCAGTACTTC; d_call: TRBD1; j_call: TRBJ2-7; v_call: TRBV18; clone_size: NA
cdr3_aa: CASSPRDRSYEKLFF; cdr3_nt: TGCGCCAGCAGCCCGCGGGACAGGTCCTATGAAAAACTGTTTTTT; d_call: TRBD1; j_call: TRBJ1-4; v_call: TRBV4-1; clone_size: NA
cdr3_aa: CASSPVVRIEQFF; cdr3_nt: TGTGCCAGCAGCCCAGTGGTGAGGATTGAGCAGTTCTTC; d_call: NA; j_call: TRBJ2-1; v_call: TRBV7-2; clone_size: NA